One and the same sample provided the 14 T cell receptor beta chains below, sequenced in a study of CD8 T cells in Susac syndrome. It was with random hexamers that roughly 0.5 to 1 ug RNA was reverse transcribed. Using its own MiXCR run on the immunoSEQ multiplex PCR reads, TCRdb lists one record per CDR3 protein. The table records 200,000 or so distinct CDR3 sequences, around 96% of them present only once. Sequencing input: CD4+ T cells from PBMCs. These receptors all come from a human donor with multiple sclerosis.

This clonotype was recorded once. The CDR3 nucleotides read TGTGCCTGGAGTGTGTATGAGGAAGCTTTCTTT. It is translated as CAWSVYEEAFF. The chain joins TRBV30 to TRBJ1-1; D is unresolved. This CDR3 region has 11 residues. CDR1 is GTSNPN and CDR2 is SVGIG in the germline V gene (reference sequence). The ends were cut back, 0 bases at V and 8 bases at J, with 7 bases in the middle. Variable domain in full (rest from reference TRBV30 and TRBJ1-1): SQTIHQWPATLVQPVGSPLSLECTVEGTSNPNLYWYRQAAGRGLQLLFYSVGIGQISSEVPQNLSASRPQDRQFILSSKKLLLSDSGFYLCAWSVYEEAFFGQGTRLTVV.

The chain joins TRBV27 to TRBJ2-1; D remains unclear. The germline V gene has CDR1 MNHEY and CDR2 SMNVEV (reference sequence). This CDR3 has 11 residues. The germline V and J ends were trimmed by 3 bases and 8 bases, with 5 bases remaining between them. As DNA, the CDR3 is TGTGCCAGCAGTTTTCGGCATGAGCAGTTCTTC. It codes for CASSFRHEQFF.

V usage is TRBV30 and J usage is TRBJ2-1; 7 nucleotides align to TRBD1. Germline lookup yields CDR1 GTSNPN and CDR2 SVGIG (reference sequence). After removal of 5 bases from V and 4 bases from J, the junction contained 8 bases not matched to a gene. The CDR3 is made up of 14 amino acids. CDR3 residues: CAWAQGQRYNEQFF. CDR3 sequence (DNA): TGTGCCTGGGCCCAGGGACAGCGGTACAATGAGCAGTTCTTC.

V gene TRBV29-1 combines with J gene TRBJ2-1, with D possibly TRBD1 on 6 matching bases. The germline V and J ends were trimmed by 6 bases and 1 base, with 10 bases remaining between them. The CDR3 runs 13 residues. CDR1 is SQVTM, CDR2 ANQGSEA, per germline. The CDR3 bases are TGCAGCGTCACAGGGACGTCCTACAATGAGCAGTTCTTC. It codes for CSVTGTSYNEQFF.

V gene TRBV6-6 combines with J gene TRBJ1-1; 7 bases align to TRBD1. This CDR3 contains 12 residues. V lost 6 bases and J lost 8; bases outside the gene matches: 6. CDR1 MNHNY and CDR2 SVGAGI come from the germline V gene (reference sequence). The DNA for the CDR3 is TGTGCCAGCAGGGACCAGACAGGGGAAGCTTTCTTT. Protein product: CASRDQTGEAFF.

The chain uses TRBV29-1 and TRBJ1-4, with 8 bases matching TRBD1. CDR1 SQVTM and CDR2 ANQGSEA come from the germline V gene. The CDR3 is 13 residues long. V gave up 7 bases and J gave up 3 bases; unmatched junction bases: 4. The CDR3 bases are TGCAGCGCCAAACAGGGGGCTAATGAAAAACTGTTTTTT. Translation: CSAKQGANEKLFF.

The V gene is TRBV2, the J gene TRBJ1-1, with D maybe TRBD1 (5 bases). V was cut by 5 bases and J by 6 bases, with 10 bases left in between. CDR3 length: 12 amino acids. Germline CDR1 and CDR2: SNHLY and FYNNEI. The CDR3 coding sequence is TGTGCCAGCAGTAGAGGGGAATCTGAAGCTTTCTTT. Translating it yields CASSRGESEAFF.

The rearrangement joins TRBV20-1 to TRBJ2-3, with D possibly TRBD2 on 6 matching bases. V gave up 5 bases and J gave up 10 bases, with 16 bases separating them. This CDR3 comprises 12 residues. Germline V gene lookup returns CDR1 DFQATT and CDR2 SNEGSKA (reference sequence). DNA for the CDR3: TGCAGTGCTCCTCCTGGAGGGGCGGCGCAGTATTTT. It encodes CSAPPGGAAQYF.

The chain uses TRBV7-9 and TRBJ2-7, with D unclear. V lost 7 bases and J lost 4, with 8 bases in between. CDR1 and CDR2 (germline): SEHNR, FQNEAQ (reference sequence). The CDR3 loop spans 11 amino acids. CDR3 region: CASTSSYEQYF. The CDR3 nucleotides are TGTGCCAGCACTTCCTCTTACGAGCAGTACTTC.

The chain combines TRBV11-3 with TRBJ1-2, with D possibly matching TRBD1 (6 bases). The CDR3 is 13 amino acids. V shed 3 bases and J shed 8 bases, with 13 bases lying between them. Germline V gene data show CDR1 as SGHNT and CDR2 as YENEEA. CDR3 nucleotides: TGTGCCAGCAGCTTCAACAGGGTAAACGGCTACACCTTC. It is translated as CASSFNRVNGYTF. The full variable domain, with the rest looked up from reference TRBV11-3 and TRBJ1-2, is EAGVVQSPRYKIIEKKQPVAFWCNPISGHNTLYWYLQNLGQGPELLIRYENEEAVDDSQLPKDRFSAERLKGVDSTLKIQPAELGDSAVYLCASSFNRVNGYTFGSGTRLTVV.

This clonotype appeared once. The chain recombines TRBV14 with TRBJ1-1; unclear D gene. V lost 4 bases, J lost 7 bases, and 7 bases lay in between. In germline, CDR1 is SGHDN, CDR2 FVKESK. The CDR3 loop spans 11 amino acids. The CDR3 nucleotides read TGTGCCAGCAGCCGTGTAGGTGAAGCTTTCTTT. It yields the protein CASSRVGEAFF.

The V and J genes are TRBV20-1 and TRBJ2-2, with D maybe TRBD2 (5 bases). The CDR3 is 14 residues long. With 6 bases removed from V and 0 bases from J, the gap between germline ends came to 11 bases. Germline V gene lookup returns CDR1 DFQATT and CDR2 SNEGSKA (reference sequence). CDR3 DNA: TGCAGTGCAGGAGCGGTCGCGAACACCGGGGAGCTGTTTTTT. It codes for CSAGAVANTGELFF.

J is TRBJ1-5 and V is TRBV5-6; 8 bases match TRBD1. The CDR3 length is 16 residues. Germline V gene lookup returns CDR1 SGHDT and CDR2 YYEEEE. The V segment lost 0 bases and the J segment 2 bases; nucleotides outside the gene matches: 4. This CDR3 is CASSLAMGQGNQPQHF. CDR3 DNA: TGTGCCAGCAGCTTGGCAATGGGACAGGGCAATCAGCCCCAGCATTTT.

The chain links TRBV4-1 to TRBJ2-5, with 7 bases that match TRBD2. V lost 1 base, J lost 5 bases, and 13 bases stayed unmatched. The CDR3 is 17 residues long. Germline V CDR1 and CDR2: MGHRA, YSYEKL. CDR3 amino acids: CASSQAPAAGLWETQYF. The CDR3 coding sequence is TGCGCCAGCAGCCAAGCCCCGGCAGCGGGGCTATGGGAGACCCAGTACTTC.